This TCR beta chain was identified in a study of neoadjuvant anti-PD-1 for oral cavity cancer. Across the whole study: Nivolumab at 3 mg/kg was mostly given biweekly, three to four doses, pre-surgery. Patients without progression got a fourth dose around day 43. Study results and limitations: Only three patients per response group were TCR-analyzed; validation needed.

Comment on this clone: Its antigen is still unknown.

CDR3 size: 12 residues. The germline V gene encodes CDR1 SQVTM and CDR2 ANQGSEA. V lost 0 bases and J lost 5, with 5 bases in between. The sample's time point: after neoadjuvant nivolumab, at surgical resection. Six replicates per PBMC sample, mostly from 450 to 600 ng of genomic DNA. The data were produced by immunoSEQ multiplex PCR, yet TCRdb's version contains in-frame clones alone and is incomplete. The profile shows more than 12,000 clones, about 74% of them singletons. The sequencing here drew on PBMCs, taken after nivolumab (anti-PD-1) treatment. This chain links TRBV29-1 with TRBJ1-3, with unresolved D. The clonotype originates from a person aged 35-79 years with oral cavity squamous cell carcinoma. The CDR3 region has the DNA TGCAGCGTTGAAGAATTCCGAAACACCATATATTTT. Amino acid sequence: CSVEEFRNTIYF.